The next 21 T cell receptor beta chains were all read from a single sample in a study of human T cells and chemical hapten exposure. Time point given: pre-sensitization, week 0. Stated treatment: therapeutic diphenylcyclopropenone sensitization with weekly scalp DPC. TCRdb fed the RACE reads into MiXCR, producing one record per CDR3 protein. The sample has some 250,000 distinct CDR3 sequences, approximately 8% seen once. This material consisted of whole blood, taken in connection with sensitization to the hapten diphenylcyclopropenone (DPC). The source is a man aged 18 to 29 with alopecia areata. Some clones in this sample may be carry-over from other donors' samples.

This clonotype was found a few times. The chain has TRBV3-1 and TRBJ2-7, with 7 nucleotides matching TRBD1. V lost 3 bases, J lost 3 bases, and 11 bases stayed unmatched. The CDR3 totals 16 residues. The germline CDR1 and CDR2 sequences are LGHDT and YNNKEL (reference sequence). The CDR3 sequence is CASSHGPGQSYYEQYV. The CDR3 bases are TGTGCCAGCAGCCATGGACCGGGACAGAGTTACTACGAGCAGTACGTC.

V and J are TRBV6-2 or TRBV6-3 and TRBJ1-1, with a weak D call TRBD1 (5 bases). CDR3 length: 18 residues. Trimming pared 0 bases from V and 7 bases from J, leaving 24 bases between. The germline V gene encodes CDR1 MNHEY and CDR2 SVGEGT. The CDR3 reads CASSYSRQVSTGRREAFF. The CDR3 DNA is TGTGCCAGCAGTTACTCGAGGCAGGTATCGACGGGACGCCGTGAAGCTTTCTTT.

The chain links TRBV7-2 to TRBJ1-4; D is unclear. From germline, CDR1 is SGHTA and CDR2 FQGNSA. Trimming removed 3 bases at V and 8 bases at J, with 13 bases between. The CDR3 totals 14 residues. CDR3 DNA: TGTGCCAGCAGCTTTGATTTGGGAGGGGAAAAACTGTTTTTT. Residues: CASSFDLGGEKLFF. The variable domain in full, with the rest retrieved from reference TRBV7-2 and TRBJ1-4, is GAGVSQSPSNKVTEKGKDVELRCDPISGHTALYWYRQSLGQGLEFLIYFQGNSAPDKSGLPSDRFSAERTGGSVSTLTIQRTQQEDSAVYLCASSFDLGGEKLFFGSGTQLSVL.

The V and J genes are TRBV12-3 or TRBV12-4 and TRBJ1-1; D not certain. The V gene lost 3 bases and the J gene lost 3 bases, with 11 bases spanning the gap. The CDR3 runs 14 residues. The CDR3 protein is CASSFSFRDTEAFF. In nucleotides, the CDR3 is TGTGCCAGCAGTTTCAGTTTTCGGGACACTGAAGCTTTCTTT.

The J gene is TRBJ1-3, the V gene TRBV10-3; no clear D. Trimming cost V 6 bases and J 4 bases, with 13 bases left between them. Germline V gene data show CDR1 as ENHRY and CDR2 as SYGVKD. CDR3 size: 14 residues. The CDR3 here is CAIRGGHLGNTIYF. CDR3 nucleotides: TGTGCCATCAGGGGAGGCCACTTGGGAAACACCATATATTTT.

This clonotype was found a few times. The gene calls are TRBV7-9 and TRBJ2-5; perhaps TRBD2 as D (6 bases). CDR3 length: 16 residues. In germline, CDR1 is SEHNR, CDR2 FQNEAQ (reference sequence). The ends were cut back, 1 base at V and 4 bases at J, with 16 bases in the middle. The CDR3 coding sequence is TGTGCCAGCAGCTTAGTCCATGGTGGAGGGGCAGAGACCCAGTACTTC. Protein: CASSLVHGGGAETQYF.

At least ten counts were recorded for this clonotype. The chain employs TRBV5-1 and TRBJ2-7, with D perhaps matching TRBD2 (5 bases). With 0 bases removed from V and 2 bases from J, the gap between germline ends came to 12 bases. This CDR3 region has 15 residues. The germline CDR1 and CDR2 sequences are SGHRS and YFSETQ. CDR3 protein: CASSLAGLETYEQYF. The CDR3 DNA follows: TGCGCCAGCAGCTTGGCCGGACTGGAGACCTACGAGCAGTACTTC. Filled out from reference TRBV5-1 and TRBJ2-7, the complete variable domain reads KAGVTQTPRYLIKTRGQQVTLSCSPISGHRSVSWYQQTPGQGLQFLFEYFSETQRNKGNFPGRFSGRQFSNSRSEMNVSTLELGDSALYLCASSLAGLETYEQYFGPGTRLTVT.

This chain links TRBV21-1 with TRBJ2-5; the table gives TRBD2 as D, unverified against the DNA. TRBV21-1 is flagged as a pseudogene. The CDR3 loop spans 15 amino acids. CDR3 in amino acids: CASSKEGGEQETQYF. The DNA of the CDR3 is TGTGCCAGCAGCAAAGAGGGAGGGGAACAAGAGACCCAGTACTTC.

The chain links TRBV5-5 to TRBJ2-3; a weak D match, TRBD2 (6 bases). Germline CDR1 SGHKS, CDR2 YYEKEE (reference sequence). The CDR3 length is 16 residues. V lost 3 bases to trimming and J lost 0 bases, with 14 bases between them. The CDR3: CASSSSPGGSTDTQYF. CDR3 nucleotides: TGTGCCAGCAGCTCTTCCCCCGGGGGAAGCACAGATACGCAGTATTTT.

The sample holds a few counts of this clonotype. This rearrangement joins TRBV6-2 or TRBV6-3 to TRBJ1-1; the D gene is possibly TRBD1 (5 bases). The CDR3 extends over 13 amino acids. CDR1 is MNHEY, CDR2 SVGEGT, per germline. The ends were cut back, 7 bases at V and 4 bases at J, with 13 bases in the middle. DNA for the CDR3: TGTGCCAGCATCGATCTGGGGGTCACTGAAGCTTTCTTT. Protein sequence: CASIDLGVTEAFF.

This clonotype was seen only a few times. The CDR3 protein is CASSQAQGNYGYTF. CDR3 sequence (DNA): TGTGCCAGCAGCCAAGCACAGGGAAACTATGGCTACACCTTC. This chain links TRBV4-2 with TRBJ1-2; a weak D match, TRBD1 (6 bases). V was cut by 1 base and J by 2 bases, with 8 bases left in between. The CDR3 contains 14 residues. Per the germline V gene, CDR1 is LGHNA and CDR2 is YNFKEQ.

The chain uses TRBV6-5 and TRBJ1-3, with TRBD1 matching over 7 bases. J lost 0 bases, V lost 4 bases, and 6 bases had no gene match. The CDR3 has 16 residues. Germline CDR1 MNHEY, CDR2 SVGAGI. This CDR3 reads CASSSQDRISGNTIYF. CDR3 in DNA: TGTGCCAGCAGTTCTCAGGACAGGATCTCTGGAAACACCATATATTTT.

V gene TRBV6-2 or TRBV6-3 combines with J gene TRBJ2-1; 8 bases are a match to TRBD1. V lost 5 bases and J lost 1; bases outside the gene matches: 7. CDR1 and CDR2 (germline): MNHEY, SVGEGT. This CDR3 comprises 16 residues. CDR3 in amino acids: CASSPTGGFSYNEQFF. DNA of the CDR3: TGTGCCAGCAGTCCAACAGGGGGTTTTTCCTACAATGAGCAGTTCTTC.

The chain employs TRBV5-1 and TRBJ2-3; tentatively, D is TRBD2 (5 bases). Trimming shortened V by 0 bases and J by 11 bases, and 16 bases separated the two germline ends. Looked up from germline, CDR1 is SGHRS and CDR2 is YFSETQ. The length of the CDR3 is 14 residues. The CDR3 here is CASSLGSLATGQYF. For the CDR3, the DNA is TGCGCCAGCAGCTTGGGTAGCTTAGCGACCGGGCAGTATTTT. The full variable domain, in which reference TRBV5-1 and TRBJ2-3 provide the parts outside the CDR3, is KAGVTQTPRYLIKTRGQQVTLSCSPISGHRSVSWYQQTPGQGLQFLFEYFSETQRNKGNFPGRFSGRQFSNSRSEMNVSTLELGDSALYLCASSLGSLATGQYFGPGTRLTVL.

This clonotype has more than one count but fewer than ten. This chain uses TRBV4-3 with TRBJ2-2; D unresolved. V was shortened by 1 base and J by 7 bases, with 4 bases between the two germline ends. The germline CDR1 and CDR2 sequences are LGHNA and YSLEER. The CDR3 runs 12 residues. CDR3 sequence reads: CASSQAVGELFF. CDR3 bases: TGCGCCAGCAGCCAAGCTGTCGGGGAGCTGTTTTTT.

Many counts were recorded for this clonotype. The chain joins TRBV28 to TRBJ2-7; a weak D match, TRBD2 (6 bases). Germline V gene lookup returns CDR1 MDHEN and CDR2 SYDVKM. The CDR3 is 15 amino acids. V dropped 7 bases and J dropped 5 bases, with 21 bases sitting between them. CDR3 DNA sequence: TGTGCCAGCACCGTTGGAGGGACTGGCCTACACGAGCAGTACTTC. As protein: CASTVGGTGLHEQYF.

V gene TRBV18 combines with J gene TRBJ1-3; D is unresolved. The CDR3 covers 15 residues. Deletions cut 2 bases from V and 4 bases from J, with 12 bases between. Germline values: CDR1 KGHSH, CDR2 LQKENI. Written as DNA, the CDR3 is TGTGCCAGCTCACCATTTGTGGACGGCGGAAACACCATATATTTT. Protein sequence: CASSPFVDGGNTIYF.

The CDR3 nucleotides read TGCGCCAGCAGCTTGGACAGAACCGCCATATATTTT. Amino acids: CASSLDRTAIYF. This rearrangement joins TRBV5-1 to TRBJ1-3; no clear D gene. CDR3 length: 12 amino acids. Between the trimmed V and J ends, which lost 0 bases and 11 bases, there was a span of 9 bases. CDR1 and CDR2 (germline): SGHRS, YFSETQ.

In its sample, this clonotype was seen a few times. This rearrangement joins TRBV7-7 to TRBJ2-7, with D perhaps matching TRBD2 (5 bases). The CDR3 length is 12 residues. The germline gives CDR1 SSHAT, CDR2 FNYEAQ (reference sequence). Trimming left V 5 bases short and J 6 bases short, with 11 bases between. CDR3 nucleotides: TGTGCCAGCAGCCTTGACGGAGGCGAGCAGTACGTC. It translates to CASSLDGGEQYV.

This clonotype was observed a few times. The J gene is TRBJ1-2, the V gene TRBV14, with D uncertain. V gave up 3 bases and J gave up 8 bases, with 16 bases separating them. The CDR3 has 14 residues. Germline V gives CDR1 SGHDN, CDR2 FVKESK. The CDR3 loop reads CASSQEYSFVGYTF. In nucleotides, the CDR3 is TGTGCCAGCAGCCAGGAGTATTCTTTTGTCGGCTACACCTTC.

This rearrangement joins TRBV11-2 to TRBJ1-5; possibly TRBD1 for D (5 bases). This CDR3 region has 16 residues. V lost 5 bases, J lost 7 bases, and 21 bases lay in between. CDR1 and CDR2 (germline): SGHAT, FQNNGV. The CDR3 sequence is CASSERHSPGQQPQHF. CDR3 DNA: TGTGCCAGCAGCGAGCGACACTCTCCAGGGCAACAGCCCCAGCATTTT.